These T cell receptor beta chains were read from a single sample in a study of healthy donors' naive CD4 and CD8 T cells. TCRdb itself ran the reads through MiXCR, one entry per CDR3 protein. Here the sample spans about 180,000 distinct CDR3 sequences, nearly 75% being singletons. Sequencing was performed on naive CD4+ and CD8+ T cells sorted from blood, pooled from several donors. The source of these receptors is a pool of human donors in good health; the sample pools cells from several healthy donors. The conserved cysteine and the conserved F or W are not part of the CDR3 here.

>TRBV20-1|TRBJ1-2
SARRVADYGYT
>TRBV20-1|TRBJ1-2
SAPNRDRLYGYT
>TRBV5-5|TRBJ2-1
ASSLQLPPEQF
>TRBV30|TRBJ1-2
AWRPGQIYGYT
>TRBV6-2/TRBV6-3|TRBJ2-1
ASSYSQGNEQF
>TRBV19|TRBJ1-2
ASTPGTGGVLSLYGYT
>TRBV6-6|TRBJ2-3
ASSYGNTDTQY
>TRBV19|TRBJ1-5
ASSIAFGNQPQH
>TRBV6-5|TRBJ1-1
ASSYFGGPMNTEAF
>TRBV27|TRBJ2-7
ASGTSTYEQY
>TRBV13|TRBJ2-7
ASSLATSEQY
>TRBV29-1|TRBJ1-1
SAGHGSMLNTEAF
>TRBV29-1|TRBJ2-7
SVDGGYEQY
>TRBV6-5|TRBJ1-3
ASSYLGLGNTIY
>TRBV29-1|TRBJ2-5
SAPTSGPQETQY
>TRBV24-1|TRBJ2-7
ATSDSSGSSYEQY
>TRBV19|TRBJ1-2
ASSSRGRPDRGYT
>TRBV14|TRBJ1-4
ASSQGVEGLNEKLF
>TRBV7-9|TRBJ2-5
ASSPRQGGNQETQY
>TRBV2|TRBJ2-1
ASSGGPYNEQF
>TRBV6-5|TRBJ2-7
ASSLDRGAEQY
>TRBV4-3|TRBJ1-5
ASSQDRAGYQPQH
>TRBV29-1|TRBJ2-7
SVQQGGEQY
>TRBV27|TRBJ2-1
ASSVEGVSVEQF
>TRBV6-5|TRBJ2-3
ASTQTSGATDTQY
>TRBV30|TRBJ1-1
AWSAQGRGTEAF
>TRBV29-1|TRBJ2-7
SAARGSRDEQY
>TRBV19|TRBJ1-1
ASSIGGRGNTEAF
>TRBV10-3|TRBJ2-1
AISESQGYNEQF
>TRBV29-1|TRBJ1-3
SVSDVSSGNTIY
>TRBV19|TRBJ1-2
ATSGYYGYT
>TRBV18|TRBJ2-7
ASSPLGFSYEQY
>TRBV11-2|TRBJ2-7
ASSLGRRDYEQY
>TRBV5-5|TRBJ1-2
ASSFTSALNYGYT
>TRBV30|TRBJ1-1
AWADRAVEAF
>TRBV11-2|TRBJ2-7
ASSLPGTLSYEQY
>TRBV29-1|TRBJ2-1
SGLAGGSEQF
>TRBV6-5|TRBJ2-5
ASSYSARIQETQY
>TRBV29-1|TRBJ2-1
SDRTGAYNEQF
>TRBV19|TRBJ2-1
ASTPMSGSGADEQF
>TRBV20-1|TRBJ1-1
SARTAQNTEAF
>TRBV29-1|TRBJ2-7
SVARPGNEQY
>TRBV6-6|TRBJ2-7
ASSLEGWGEQY
>TRBV15|TRBJ2-1
AASRRWDSNEQF
>TRBV27|TRBJ2-7
ASSEEQGQRTYEQY
>TRBV19|TRBJ1-2
ASSPFGGSYGYT
>TRBV29-1|TRBJ2-1
SVDGTDYNEQF
>TRBV19|TRBJ2-3
ASLSGQGDKPDTQY
>TRBV12-3/TRBV12-4|TRBJ1-6
ASTATGSNSPLH
>TRBV6-5|TRBJ2-7
ASSYTASGRFYEQY
>TRBV19|TRBJ2-1
ASGGLALYNEQF
>TRBV27|TRBJ2-7
ASSLSRTGSYEQY
>TRBV27|TRBJ2-1
ASSFYGQGAYNEQF
>TRBV29-1|TRBJ1-1
SVAATGMNAEAF
>TRBV12-3/TRBV12-4|TRBJ2-3
ASSDGTSGADTQY
>TRBV20-1|TRBJ2-2
SARMTGELF